These 30 T cell receptor beta chains originate from one sample sequenced in a study of cytomegalovirus exposure and HLA in healthy donors. PCR involved 60 Vbeta and 13 Jbeta primers. Method: immunoSEQ multiplex PCR; TCRdb's copy keeps in-frame clones and lacks some. The repertoire holds 200,000 to 300,000 clones, about 77% seen once, with around 0.44% in the top ten. Material for sequencing was PBMCs. The origin of the receptors is a boy aged 5-17 years in good health and CMV-seronegative.

As to this clone: In the same sample, other DNA sequences code for this CDR3. The CDR3 sequence: CASSVGGRNTEAFF. CDR3 coding DNA: TGTGCCAGCAGCGTAGGGGGCAGGAACACTGAAGCTTTCTTT. V and J are TRBV9 and TRBJ1-1; D perhaps matches TRBD1 (5 bases). The V gene's germline CDR1 is SGDLS and CDR2 YYNGEE. The CDR3 runs to 14 residues. The V end lost 0 bases, the J end lost 1 base, and 7 bases lay between the germline ends.

This chain links TRBV19 with TRBJ2-3; TRBD1 matches at 7 bases. Germline CDR1 reads LNHDA; CDR2 reads SQIVND (reference sequence). Germline trimming cut 6 bases from V and 15 bases from J; bases unmatched to any gene: 15. This CDR3 contains 13 residues. The CDR3 DNA reads TGTGCCAGTAGCGCGACAGGGTTAGGGATCCAATATTTT. Translating gives CASSATGLGIQYF.

This chain uses TRBV2 with TRBJ2-2, with 9 positions matching TRBD2. Germline CDR1 SNHLY, CDR2 FYNNEI. V trimming: 7 bases; J trimming: 5 bases; junction bases outside the gene matches: 8. This CDR3 contains 15 residues. The CDR3 sequence is CASTRRGGGTGELFF. The CDR3 DNA reads as TGTGCCAGCACCCGCCGCGGGGGGGGTACCGGGGAGCTGTTTTTT.

This clone was observed a handful of times. Mismatch with germline at one junction end may stem from a read error. V is TRBV2 and J is TRBJ2-7; D gene uncertain. The CDR3 length is 8 residues. Germline V gene lookup returns CDR1 SNHLY and CDR2 FYNNEI. The CDR3 reads CASSATHF. DNA for the CDR3: TGTGCCAGCAGTGCGACTCACTTC.

This chain joins TRBV5-1 and TRBJ2-2; 12 positions agree with TRBD2. Losses at the gene ends were 4 bases for V and 6 bases for J; bases not matched to a gene: 4. The CDR3 consists of 15 residues. Germline CDR1 reads SGHRS; CDR2 reads YFSETQ. The chain's CDR3 is CASSGLAGRSGELFF. CDR3 sequence (DNA): TGCGCCAGCAGCGGACTAGCGGGAAGGTCCGGGGAGCTGTTTTTT.

This clone was seen more than once but under ten times. CDR3 amino acids: CASSSTGEYYGYTF. The CDR3 DNA sequence: TGTGCCAGCAGTTCGACAGGGGAGTATTATGGCTACACCTTC. V is TRBV6-5 and J is TRBJ1-2, with 8 bases fitting TRBD1. The CDR3 sequence is 14 residues long. The V gene's germline CDR1 is MNHEY and CDR2 SVGAGI. With 4 bases clipped from V and 5 bases from J, the junction kept 6 bases outside the gene matches.

V is TRBV11-1 and J is TRBJ2-7; TRBD1 aligns across 7 bases. The CDR3 runs 12 residues. Germline V gene data show CDR1 as SGHAT and CDR2 as FQDESV (reference sequence). With 5 bases clipped from V and 6 bases from J, the junction kept 4 bases outside the gene matches. In DNA form, the CDR3 reads TGTGCCAGCAGCGCAGGGACAGTCGAGCAGTACTTC. The encoded protein is CASSAGTVEQYF.

V and J are TRBV18 and TRBJ1-3, with unresolved D. The length of the CDR3 is 13 residues. Looked up from germline, CDR1 is KGHSH and CDR2 is LQKENI. With 5 bases removed from V and 4 bases from J, the gap between germline ends came to 9 bases. The CDR3 coding sequence is TGTGCCAGCTCAGGGCAAGGAGGAAACACCATATATTTT. Translated, it gives CASSGQGGNTIYF.

The gene calls are TRBV6-6 and TRBJ1-3; D is ambiguous. V lost 2 bases and J lost 5, with 13 bases in between. Germline CDR1 and CDR2: MNHNY and SVGAGI (reference sequence). There are 15 residues in the CDR3. CDR3 bases: TGTGCCAGCAGTTACCCGGGTGGAGGGAGAAACACCATATATTTT. Translating gives CASSYPGGGRNTIYF.

This chain links TRBV6-6 with TRBJ2-5; no clear D. Between the trimmed V and J ends, which lost 2 bases and 5 bases, there was a span of 6 bases. Per the germline V gene, CDR1 is MNHNY and CDR2 is SVGAGI (reference sequence). The CDR3 is made up of 12 amino acids. DNA of the CDR3: TGTGCCAGCAGTTACCCTGTGGAGACCCAGTACTTC. Amino acids: CASSYPVETQYF.

The rearrangement joins TRBV6-5 to TRBJ1-1; the match to TRBD1 covers 9 bases. J was trimmed by 7 bases and V by 0 bases; bases with no gene match: 3. Germline V gene lookup returns CDR1 MNHEY and CDR2 SVGAGI. There are 14 residues in the CDR3. The DNA of the CDR3 is TGTGCCAGCAGTTACTCTGACAGGGGGAGTGAAGCTTTCTTT. Amino acids: CASSYSDRGSEAFF.

The chain combines TRBV30 with TRBJ1-1, with 9 positions matching TRBD1. The junction had 12 bases not matched to a gene; V was cut back by 1 base and J by 6 bases. The CDR3 is made up of 16 amino acids. CDR1 is GTSNPN and CDR2 is SVGIG in the germline V gene (reference sequence). For the CDR3, the DNA is TGTGCCTGGAGTGAACCCAGGACAGGGGATTTCGCTGAAGCTTTCTTT. Translated, it gives CAWSEPRTGDFAEAFF.

The rearrangement links TRBV18 to TRBJ2-7; 10 bases align to TRBD1. Germline V gene sequence: CDR1 KGHSH, CDR2 LQKENI. This CDR3 is built from 15 residues. The junction had 10 bases not matched to a gene; V was cut back by 6 bases and J by 5 bases. This chain's CDR3 is CASSPRPGTGDEQYF. The CDR3 bases are TGTGCCAGCTCGCCGCGTCCCGGGACAGGGGACGAGCAGTACTTC.

V and J are TRBV7-9 and TRBJ2-1, with 11 bases fitting TRBD2. The germline V gene encodes CDR1 SEHNR and CDR2 FQNEAQ (reference sequence). V trimming: 6 bases; J trimming: 6 bases; junction bases outside the gene matches: 13. The CDR3 totals 17 residues. CDR3 in DNA: TGTGCCAGCAGTTACCCCCTAGCGGGAGGTCTCACCAATGAGCAGTTCTTC. Translated, it gives CASSYPLAGGLTNEQFF.

There are a few counts of this clone. This chain uses TRBV4-1 with TRBJ2-5; 8 bases match TRBD1. Trimming took 1 base from V and 5 from J; bases not matched to a gene: 9. The CDR3 runs 16 residues. CDR1 is MGHRA, CDR2 YSYEKL, per germline. This CDR3 reads CASSQVGTGLGETQYF. The CDR3 DNA is TGCGCCAGCAGCCAAGTCGGGACAGGACTTGGGGAGACCCAGTACTTC.

This clone was observed a handful of times. The V gene is TRBV11-2, the J gene TRBJ2-7, with 13 bases identical to TRBD2. This CDR3 has 15 residues. Germline V CDR1 and CDR2: SGHAT, FQNNGV. V gave up 5 bases and J gave up 3 bases; unmatched junction bases: 4. The CDR3 loop is CASSTGLAGVYEQYF. CDR3 sequence (DNA): TGTGCCAGCAGCACCGGACTAGCGGGGGTCTACGAGCAGTACTTC.

V usage is TRBV27 and J usage is TRBJ2-5, with D tentatively TRBD1 (5 bases). V was shortened by 3 bases and J by 5 bases, with 10 bases between the two germline ends. CDR1 and CDR2 from the germline V gene are MNHEY and SMNVEV (reference sequence). This CDR3 region has 13 residues. CDR3 nucleotides: TGTGCCAGCAGTTTGGGGCTTGAGGAGACCCAGTACTTC. Protein: CASSLGLEETQYF.

The rearrangement joins TRBV5-6 to TRBJ1-3; D possibly corresponds to TRBD1 (5 bases). V lost 2 bases and J 0 bases, leaving 12 bases between the germline ends. From germline, CDR1 is SGHDT and CDR2 YYEEEE. CDR3 length equals 16 residues. The CDR3 protein is CASSFWGRLSGNTIYF. The CDR3 DNA follows: TGTGCCAGCAGCTTTTGGGGCCGGCTCTCTGGAAACACCATATATTTT.

The J gene is TRBJ1-2, the V gene TRBV7-8; 8 positions agree with TRBD1. J was trimmed by 6 bases and V by 2 bases; bases with no gene match: 11. Germline CDR1 SGHVS, CDR2 FQNEAQ. This CDR3 region has 16 residues. The CDR3 DNA is TGTGCCAGCAGCTTAAGTCTGCAGGGGGCGTTTGATGGCTACACCTTC. Amino acids: CASSLSLQGAFDGYTF.

Points on this clone: The sample contains more than one DNA sequence encoding this CDR3. V is TRBV30 and J is TRBJ1-1; tentatively, D is TRBD1 (5 bases). The CDR3 extends over 12 amino acids. The germline V gene encodes CDR1 GTSNPN and CDR2 SVGIG (reference sequence). V lost 0 bases and J 5 bases, leaving 7 bases between the germline ends. CDR3 DNA sequence: TGTGCCTGGAGTGTTCGGGGGACTGAAGCTTTCTTT. Amino acids: CAWSVRGTEAFF.

The chain combines TRBV25-1 with TRBJ1-6; no reliable D call. CDR3 length equals 12 residues. Germline values: CDR1 MGHDK, CDR2 SYGVNS. V lost 8 bases and J 7 bases, leaving 9 bases between the germline ends. The CDR3 loop reads CASGRSNSPLHF. The CDR3 DNA follows: TGTGCCAGCGGGCGATCGAATTCACCCCTCCACTTT.

The V gene is TRBV14, the J gene TRBJ2-3; 8 nucleotides match TRBD2. The V and J ends lost 0 bases and 6 bases, in that order; junction bases with no gene match: 8. The CDR3 totals 16 residues. The V gene's germline CDR1 is SGHDN and CDR2 FVKESK. The DNA of the CDR3 is TGTGCCAGCAGCCAAGAAACTAGCGGATTTGTTGATACGCAGTATTTT. Translating gives CASSQETSGFVDTQYF.

The J gene is TRBJ2-6, the V gene TRBV18; TRBD1 matches at 8 bases. The CDR3 is 20 amino acids. Per germline, CDR1 KGHSH and CDR2 LQKENI. V lost 6 bases, J lost 0 bases, and 16 bases stayed unmatched. The DNA of the CDR3 is TGTGCCAGCTCGCTAGGACAGGGTTTCTCCCTTCACTCTGGGGCCAACGTCCTGACTTTC. Its protein product is CASSLGQGFSLHSGANVLTF.

The chain uses TRBV4-2 and TRBJ1-2, with D tentatively TRBD1 (5 bases). There are 15 residues in the CDR3. Germline V gene lookup returns CDR1 LGHNA and CDR2 YNFKEQ. V dropped 4 bases and J dropped 1 base, with 13 bases sitting between them. The CDR3 DNA is TGTGCCAGCAGCCTAGCGGGACGGAATAACTATGGCTACACCTTC. Amino acid sequence: CASSLAGRNNYGYTF.

CDR3 coding DNA: TGTGCCAGCAGCTTAGCGACAGGGGAAAGAGATACGCAGTATTTT. Amino acids: CASSLATGERDTQYF. V and J are TRBV7-2 and TRBJ2-3; 8 nucleotides line up with TRBD1. This CDR3 has 15 residues. The germline CDR1 and CDR2 sequences are SGHTA and FQGNSA. Germline trimming cut 0 bases from V and 5 bases from J; bases unmatched to any gene: 4.

DNA for the CDR3: TGTGCCAGTAGTATAGCTACGGGAGTGAACACCATATATTTT. Amino acids: CASSIATGVNTIYF. The V gene is TRBV19, the J gene TRBJ1-3, with D unresolved. Germline CDR1 reads LNHDA; CDR2 reads SQIVND (reference sequence). The CDR3 totals 14 residues. V lost 1 base, J lost 7 bases, and 11 bases lay in between.

The rearrangement uses TRBV11-3 and TRBJ2-1; D possibly corresponds to TRBD2 (5 bases). Germline loops: CDR1 SGHNT, CDR2 YENEEA. This CDR3 has 18 residues. The germline V and J ends were trimmed by 5 bases and 3 bases, with 23 bases remaining between them. The CDR3 sequence is CASSTTVASGLFYNEQFF. The CDR3 nucleotides read TGTGCCAGCAGCACCACCGTAGCGAGCGGCCTCTTCTACAATGAGCAGTTCTTC.

This clone was found a few times. The J gene is TRBJ2-7, the V gene TRBV4-1, with 7 bases matching TRBD2. The length of the CDR3 is 16 residues. CDR1 and CDR2 from the germline V gene are MGHRA and YSYEKL. V shed 0 bases and J 4 bases; nucleotides not matched to a gene: 9. The CDR3 sequence is CASSQDWAGEFYEQYF. The CDR3 coding sequence is TGCGCCAGCAGCCAAGATTGGGCGGGGGAATTTTACGAGCAGTACTTC.

The chain joins TRBV15 to TRBJ2-7, with no clear D. V lost 1 base and J lost 2, with 18 bases in between. The CDR3 spans 17 residues. Germline CDR1 is LNHNV and CDR2 is YYDKDF (reference sequence). The CDR3 sequence is CATSRGRRRSTTYEQYF. In nucleotides, the CDR3 is TGTGCCACCAGCAGAGGTCGGCGACGGAGTACGACCTACGAGCAGTACTTC.

This rearrangement joins TRBV7-2 to TRBJ2-3; TRBD2 matches at 11 bases. This CDR3 comprises 17 residues. V trimming: 2 bases; J trimming: 2 bases; junction bases outside the gene matches: 6. Looked up from germline, CDR1 is SGHTA and CDR2 is FQGNSA. In nucleotides, the CDR3 is TGTGCCAGCAGCTTACTAATAGCGGGAGGGTACACAGATACGCAGTATTTT. It codes for CASSLLIAGGYTDTQYF. The full variable domain, in which reference TRBV7-2 and TRBJ2-3 provide the parts outside the CDR3, is GAGVSQSPSNKVTEKGKDVELRCDPISGHTALYWYRQSLGQGLEFLIYFQGNSAPDKSGLPSDRFSAERTGGSVSTLTIQRTQQEDSAVYLCASSLLIAGGYTDTQYFGPGTRLTVL.